This T cell receptor (beta chain) was obtained from a study of blood T cell repertoires in COVID-19. Study context: COVID-19 samples, acute and convalescent, were from the United States, Italy and Spain. Nucleic acid was either cDNA or gDNA, and it came from T cells, B-cell-depleted T cells, or PBMCs.

The CDR3 contains 15 residues. Deletions cut 7 bases from V and 0 bases from J, with 12 bases between. Germline CDR1 and CDR2: SNHLY and FYNNEI. In the authors' methods: Nucleated cell number was recorded as an estimate derived from reference gene primer amplification. The repertoire was sequenced with immunoSEQ multiplex PCR; TCRdb's copy has only in-frame clones and lacks some. That table furnishes V, J and clone size, whereas the DNA furnished D and trimming. The repertoire holds fewer than 350,000 clones, with around 86% as singletons. The specimen was peripheral blood. The sequence was collected from a woman aged 55-69 years with active or convalescent COVID-19. The chain carries TRBV2 and TRBJ1-4; D remains ambiguous. CDR3 coding DNA: TGTGCCAGCAAGACGGGATTAGCAACTAATGAAAAACTGTTTTTT. It is translated as CASKTGLATNEKLFF.